The 32 T cell receptor beta chains presented below share a single source sample, sequenced in a study of OX40 agonist ivuxolimab in advanced cancers. Profiled with immunoSEQ multiplex PCR; TCRdb holds only in-frame clones, not every one. Of over 80,000 clones in the sample, roughly nine tenths were seen once. The sequencing here drew on CD4+ or CD8+ T cells sorted from blood, taken in a trial of the OX40 agonist ivuxolimab. Receptors were obtained from an adult with an advanced solid tumor such as melanoma, head and neck, liver or kidney cancer.

V and J are TRBV18 and TRBJ2-2; D may be TRBD2 (6 bases). Looked up from germline, CDR1 is KGHSH and CDR2 is LQKENI. The V gene lost 8 bases and the J gene lost 3 bases, with 13 bases spanning the gap. The CDR3 runs 14 residues. CDR3 in DNA: TGTGCCAGCACCCTGGCGGGATACACCGGGGAGCTGTTTTTT. Amino acids: CASTLAGYTGELFF.

The chain links TRBV6-1 to TRBJ2-3; 9 bases align to TRBD2. The CDR3 loop spans 16 amino acids. CDR1 and CDR2 from the germline V gene are MNHNS and SASEGT. V dropped 0 bases and J dropped 5; count of bases not matched to a gene: 6. CDR3: CASSEAGRAGGDTQYF. The CDR3 bases are TGTGCCAGCAGTGAAGCGGGCAGAGCGGGAGGAGATACGCAGTATTTT.

The chain uses TRBV11-3 and TRBJ2-1, with 14 bases fitting TRBD2. With V trimmed by 5 bases and J by 7 bases, 10 bases remained unmatched. This CDR3 has 17 residues. The V gene's germline CDR1 is SGHNT and CDR2 YENEEA. CDR3 nucleotide sequence: TGTGCCAGCAGCGTGGCCCACGGGACTAGCGGGAGTAATGAGCAGTTCTTC. This encodes CASSVAHGTSGSNEQFF.

Only one count was recorded for this clone. This chain links TRBV4-2 with TRBJ2-5; 11 bases match TRBD2. The CDR3 length is 16 residues. V dropped 1 base and J dropped 5; count of bases not matched to a gene: 6. The germline V gene encodes CDR1 LGHNA and CDR2 YNFKEQ. The CDR3 nucleotides are TGTGCCAGCAGCCAAGGACTAGCGGGAAGTGGTGAGACCCAGTACTTC. It translates to CASSQGLAGSGETQYF.

CDR3 coding DNA: TGTGCCAGCTCACCAGGGACAGCCGCAAAGGAGCAGTTCTTC. Translating it yields CASSPGTAAKEQFF. The gene calls are TRBV18 and TRBJ2-1; 7 bases line up with TRBD1. This CDR3 comprises 14 residues. Germline V gene sequence: CDR1 KGHSH, CDR2 LQKENI. The V and J ends lost 2 bases and 10 bases, in that order; junction bases with no gene match: 8.

The chain couples TRBV27 to TRBJ2-5, with D hard to call. Trimming removed 5 bases at V and 5 bases at J, with 18 bases between. The CDR3 contains 15 residues. Germline V CDR1 and CDR2: MNHEY, SMNVEV (reference sequence). DNA of the CDR3: TGTGCCAGCAGTCCCCCCGTGGACCAGCCGGAGACCCAGTACTTC. Its protein is CASSPPVDQPETQYF.

CDR3: CASTSYTDEQYF. CDR3 bases: TGTGCCAGCACCTCCTACACTGACGAGCAGTACTTC. J is TRBJ2-7 and V is TRBV11-2, with D unclear. CDR1 and CDR2 (germline): SGHAT, FQNNGV. Trimming left V 7 bases short and J 5 bases short, with 12 bases between. The CDR3 sequence is 12 residues long.

V usage is TRBV6-1 and J usage is TRBJ1-4, with D possibly being TRBD1 (6 bases). The CDR3 spans 13 residues. Germline V gene sequence: CDR1 MNHNS, CDR2 SASEGT. V dropped 8 bases and J dropped 8 bases, with 15 bases sitting between them. The CDR3: CASLRGALEKLFF. The CDR3 nucleotides read TGTGCCAGCCTTAGGGGGGCTTTGGAAAAACTGTTTTTT.

The chain joins TRBV27 to TRBJ2-1; D tentatively reads TRBD1 or TRBD2 (5 bases each). V was cut by 5 bases and J by 6 bases, with 11 bases left in between. The CDR3 consists of 13 residues. The germline V gene encodes CDR1 MNHEY and CDR2 SMNVEV (reference sequence). CDR3 region: CASSHGGSNEQFF. The CDR3 region has the DNA TGTGCCAGCAGTCATGGGGGAAGCAATGAGCAGTTCTTC.

The J gene is TRBJ1-4, the V gene TRBV28; D is possibly TRBD1 (5 bases). Trimming shortened V by 10 bases and J by 4 bases, and 16 bases separated the two germline ends. Germline loops: CDR1 MDHEN, CDR2 SYDVKM. The CDR3 has 14 residues. In DNA, the CDR3 is TGTGCCACCACCTTTAGACAGCTTAATGAAAAACTGTTTTTT. Protein sequence: CATTFRQLNEKLFF.

The chain employs TRBV7-2 and TRBJ2-1, with 10 nucleotides matching TRBD2. Germline-derived CDR1 and CDR2 are SGHTA and FQGNSA. V lost 3 bases and J lost 7; bases outside the gene matches: 6. The CDR3 is made up of 15 amino acids. The CDR3 DNA sequence: TGTGCCAGCAGCTTTGTGATAGCGGGAGGAAATGAGCAGTTCTTC. Its translation is CASSFVIAGGNEQFF.

The chain couples TRBV6-5 to TRBJ2-3, with a tentative D call TRBD2 (5 bases). V lost 2 bases and J 0 bases, leaving 12 bases between the germline ends. Germline loops: CDR1 MNHEY, CDR2 SVGAGI. CDR3 size: 16 residues. The CDR3 protein is CASSYEGRRSTDTQYF. The CDR3 DNA is TGTGCCAGCAGTTACGAGGGAAGGCGGAGCACAGATACGCAGTATTTT.

This sequence joins TRBV7-2 and TRBJ2-5; no firm D call. Trimming left V 0 bases short and J 3 bases short, with 5 bases between. CDR3 length: 13 residues. CDR1 is SGHTA, CDR2 FQGNSA, per germline. The CDR3 sequence is CASSLAAEETQYF. CDR3 sequence (DNA): TGTGCCAGCAGCTTAGCCGCGGAAGAGACCCAGTACTTC.

This clone was recorded a few times. DNA for the CDR3: TGTGCCAGCAGCTTAGGACAGAATCAGCCCCAGCATTTT. Protein sequence: CASSLGQNQPQHF. This rearrangement joins TRBV7-2 to TRBJ1-5; TRBD1 might be the D (5 bases). V was shortened by 1 base and J by 4 bases, with 5 bases between the two germline ends. The length of the CDR3 is 13 residues. Germline V gene sequence: CDR1 SGHTA, CDR2 FQGNSA.

The chain is built from TRBV6-6 and TRBJ1-1, with D possibly matching TRBD1 (6 bases). Trimming took off 6 bases at V and 0 bases at J, with 14 bases between the two ends. The length of the CDR3 is 15 residues. Germline lookup yields CDR1 MNHNY and CDR2 SVGAGI (reference sequence). This chain's CDR3 is CASRDVGQMNTEAFF. CDR3 coding DNA: TGTGCCAGCAGGGACGTAGGACAGATGAACACTGAAGCTTTCTTT.

This clone was seen just once. The chain couples TRBV4-1 to TRBJ2-3; D gene uncertain. Germline CDR1 is MGHRA and CDR2 is YSYEKL. The CDR3 sequence is 15 residues long. Between the trimmed V and J ends, which lost 2 bases and 2 bases, there was a span of 11 bases. The CDR3 DNA sequence: TGCGCCAGCAGCCAAAATGTTCAGAACACAGATACGCAGTATTTT. It translates to CASSQNVQNTDTQYF.

The genes are TRBV10-2 and TRBJ1-6; no definite D call. Trimming stripped 2 bases from V and 10 bases from J, with 12 bases between. The CDR3 length is 14 residues. Germline values: CDR1 WSHSY, CDR2 SAAADI. CDR3 DNA sequence: TGCGCCAGCAGTGAGGTCGGCCAGGAGTCACCCCTCCACTTT. This sequence encodes CASSEVGQESPLHF.

The chain uses TRBV11-2 and TRBJ1-2; no reliable D call. Germline lookup yields CDR1 SGHAT and CDR2 FQNNGV. V was cut by 1 base and J by 7 bases, with 10 bases left in between. CDR3 size: 13 residues. The CDR3 region has the DNA TGTGCCAGCAGCTTAGTAGGAAATTTTGGCTACACCTTC. Translating gives CASSLVGNFGYTF.

The chain combines TRBV19 with TRBJ1-1; tentatively, D is TRBD1 (5 bases). This CDR3 has 15 amino acids. Trimming removed 6 bases at V and 0 bases at J, with 14 bases between. The V gene's germline CDR1 is LNHDA and CDR2 SQIVND (reference sequence). The CDR3 DNA sequence: TGTGCCAGTAGGGGGTTTACGGGGGTGAACACTGAAGCTTTCTTT. Translated, it gives CASRGFTGVNTEAFF.

This clone was detected only a few times. One end of the junction fails to match germline, which may point to a read error. The V call is TRBV18, the J call TRBJ1-1; unclear D gene. Germline loops: CDR1 KGHSH, CDR2 LQKENI. The CDR3 spans 14 residues. The CDR3 loop reads CASSPTDLNSEAFF. CDR3 in DNA: TGTGCCAGCTCACCAACGGATTTGAACTCTGAAGCTTTCTTT.

The V and J genes are TRBV5-1 and TRBJ2-5; possibly TRBD2 for D (6 bases). The CDR3 is 13 residues long. From germline, CDR1 is SGHRS and CDR2 YFSETQ. V lost 3 bases, J lost 3 bases, and 9 bases lay in between. In DNA, the CDR3 is TGCGCCAGCAGCTCCTTAGCGGAAGAGACCCAGTACTTC. This sequence encodes CASSSLAEETQYF.

The CDR3 loop is CSVGISQETQYF. The CDR3 coding sequence is TGCAGCGTTGGTATCAGCCAAGAGACCCAGTACTTC. The chain employs TRBV29-1 and TRBJ2-5, with no clear D. Trimming left V 4 bases short and J 1 base short, with 7 bases between. Germline V CDR1 and CDR2: SQVTM, ANQGSEA. The CDR3 contains 12 residues.

This clone was seen more than once but under ten times. The chain combines TRBV30 with TRBJ1-1; TRBD1 aligns across 7 bases. V trimming: 2 bases; J trimming: 8 bases; junction bases outside the gene matches: 5. The germline CDR1 and CDR2 sequences are GTSNPN and SVGIG (reference sequence). The CDR3 covers 12 residues. CDR3 protein: CAWSLTGREAFF. The CDR3 DNA sequence: TGTGCCTGGAGTCTGACAGGGAGGGAAGCTTTCTTT.

The rearrangement uses TRBV18 and TRBJ2-1; D is unresolved. In germline, CDR1 is KGHSH, CDR2 LQKENI. The V gene lost 1 base and the J gene lost 5 bases, with 9 bases spanning the gap. The CDR3 is made up of 14 amino acids. The CDR3 DNA is TGTGCCAGCTCACCACAAGGGATCAACAATGAGCAGTTCTTC. Translating gives CASSPQGINNEQFF. Using reference TRBV18 and TRBJ2-1 for the parts outside the CDR3, the full variable domain is NAGVMQNPRHLVRRRGQEARLRCSPMKGHSHVYWYRQLPEEGLKFMVYLQKENIIDESGMPKERFSAEFPKEGPSILRIQQVVRGDSAAYFCASSPQGINNEQFFGPGTRLTVL.

This rearrangement joins TRBV6-6 to TRBJ2-1; D gene ambiguous. The germline gives CDR1 MNHNY, CDR2 SVGAGI (reference sequence). Deletions cut 8 bases from V and 4 bases from J, with 3 bases between. CDR3 size: 10 residues. CDR3 loop: CASGYNEQFF. The CDR3 nucleotides are TGTGCCAGCGGATACAATGAGCAGTTCTTC.

V and J are TRBV7-2 and TRBJ2-5, with D uncertain. CDR1 is SGHTA, CDR2 FQGNSA, per germline. The V end was cut by 2 bases, the J end by 5 bases, with 6 bases between. CDR3 size: 12 residues. CDR3 DNA: TGTGCCAGCAGCTTAAACGGGGAGACCCAGTACTTC. Translated: CASSLNGETQYF.

This chain connects TRBV4-3 to TRBJ2-2; D is perhaps TRBD1 (6 bases). The V and J ends lost 5 bases and 7 bases respectively, with 11 bases between them. The CDR3 runs 13 residues. Germline CDR1 LGHNA, CDR2 YSLEER. CDR3 sequence: CASSDRRYGELFF. The CDR3 DNA sequence: TGCGCCAGCAGCGACAGGAGGTACGGGGAGCTGTTTTTT.

This chain joins TRBV7-9 and TRBJ1-1; perhaps TRBD1 as D (5 bases). The CDR3 is 13 amino acids. Trimming removed 5 bases from V and 9 bases from J, with 16 bases in between. Germline CDR1 is SEHNR and CDR2 is FQNEAQ (reference sequence). CDR3: CASSTPAGVQAFF. For the CDR3, the DNA is TGTGCCAGCAGCACCCCTGCGGGGGTTCAAGCTTTCTTT.

The chain combines TRBV5-1 with TRBJ1-1; 7 nucleotides match TRBD1. The junction had 9 bases not matched to a gene; V was cut back by 4 bases and J by 0 bases. CDR1 and CDR2 from the germline V gene are SGHRS and YFSETQ. The CDR3 totals 16 residues. CDR3 nucleotides: TGCGCCAGCAGCCCCTACCGACAGGGATTGAACACTGAAGCTTTCTTT. Amino acids: CASSPYRQGLNTEAFF.

This clone has just a few counts. The chain combines TRBV7-3 with TRBJ2-7; 10 bases map to TRBD1. Per the germline V gene, CDR1 is SGHTA and CDR2 is FQGTGA. The V and J ends lost 5 bases and 3 bases, in that order; junction bases with no gene match: 7. This CDR3 comprises 15 residues. The CDR3, as DNA: TGTGCCAGCAGCCCCCTAGGGACAGGGGACTACGAGCAGTACTTC. This sequence encodes CASSPLGTGDYEQYF.

This sequence joins TRBV2 and TRBJ1-5, with no clear D. Germline V gives CDR1 SNHLY, CDR2 FYNNEI. This CDR3 is built from 13 residues. Between the trimmed V and J ends, which lost 1 base and 4 bases, there was a span of 5 bases. The CDR3 loop is CASSEERNQPQHF. The CDR3 DNA sequence: TGTGCCAGCAGTGAAGAAAGGAATCAGCCCCAGCATTTT.

The genes are TRBV7-2 and TRBJ1-1, with TRBD1 matching 7 bases. CDR1 is SGHTA and CDR2 is FQGNSA in the germline V gene. The ends lost 2 bases at V and 1 base at J; junction bases unmatched: 1. This CDR3 has 14 residues. The CDR3, as DNA: TGTGCCAGCAGCTTACAGGGGGGGAACACTGAAGCTTTCTTT. It translates to CASSLQGGNTEAFF. Full variable domain (missing parts from reference TRBV7-2 and TRBJ1-1): GAGVSQSPSNKVTEKGKDVELRCDPISGHTALYWYRQSLGQGLEFLIYFQGNSAPDKSGLPSDRFSAERTGGSVSTLTIQRTQQEDSAVYLCASSLQGGNTEAFFGQGTRLTVV.